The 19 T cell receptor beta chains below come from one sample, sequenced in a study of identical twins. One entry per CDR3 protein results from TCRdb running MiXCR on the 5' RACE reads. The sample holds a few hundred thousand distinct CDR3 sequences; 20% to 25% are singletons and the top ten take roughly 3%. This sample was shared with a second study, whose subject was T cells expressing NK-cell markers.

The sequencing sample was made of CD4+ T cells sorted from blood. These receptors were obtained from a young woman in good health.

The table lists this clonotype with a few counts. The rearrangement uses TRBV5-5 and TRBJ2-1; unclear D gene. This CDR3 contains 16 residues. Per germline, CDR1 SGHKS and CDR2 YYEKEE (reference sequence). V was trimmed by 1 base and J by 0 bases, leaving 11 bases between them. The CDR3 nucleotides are TGTGCCAGCAGCTTGAGGCAGTCTAGCTCCTACAATGAGCAGTTCTTC. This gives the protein CASSLRQSSSYNEQFF.

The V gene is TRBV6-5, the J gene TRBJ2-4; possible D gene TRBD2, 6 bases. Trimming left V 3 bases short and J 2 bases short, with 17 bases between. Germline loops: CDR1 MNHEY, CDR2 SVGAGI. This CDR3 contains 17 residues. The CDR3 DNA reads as TGTGCCAGCAGTTATCCGGCAGGGAGCGGGTCCAAAAACATTCAGTACTTC. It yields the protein CASSYPAGSGSKNIQYF.

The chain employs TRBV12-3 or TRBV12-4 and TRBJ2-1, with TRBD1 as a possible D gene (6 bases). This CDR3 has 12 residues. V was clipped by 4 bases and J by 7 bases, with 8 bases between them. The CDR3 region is CASSSTGNEQFF. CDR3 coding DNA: TGTGCCAGCAGTTCGACAGGAAATGAGCAGTTCTTC.

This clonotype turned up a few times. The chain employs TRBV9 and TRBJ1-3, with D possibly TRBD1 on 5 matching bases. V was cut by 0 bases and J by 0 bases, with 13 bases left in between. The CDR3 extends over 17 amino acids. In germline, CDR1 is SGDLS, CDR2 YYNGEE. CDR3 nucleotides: TGTGCCAGCAGCGTAGGGTGGGGCACGCTCTCTGGAAACACCATATATTTT. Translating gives CASSVGWGTLSGNTIYF.

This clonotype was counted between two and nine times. CDR3 nucleotides: TGTGCCAGCAGCCAAGATCGAAAGGCCGGAGGGGCCCAGTACTTC. It yields the protein CASSQDRKAGGAQYF. This rearrangement joins TRBV14 to TRBJ2-5, with D possibly being TRBD2 (6 bases). Per germline, CDR1 SGHDN and CDR2 FVKESK. The V and J ends lost 0 bases and 9 bases respectively, with 17 bases between them. The CDR3 has 15 residues. Looking up the rest from reference TRBV14 and TRBJ2-5 gives the full variable domain: EAGVTQFPSHSVIEKGQTVTLRCDPISGHDNLYWYRRVMGKEIKFLLHFVKESKQDESGMPNNRFLAERTGGTYSTLKVQPAELEDSGVYFCASSQDRKAGGAQYFGPGTRLLVL.

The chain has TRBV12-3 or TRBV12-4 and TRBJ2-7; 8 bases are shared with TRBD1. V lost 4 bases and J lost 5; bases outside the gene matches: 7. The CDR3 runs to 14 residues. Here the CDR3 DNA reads TGTGCCAGCAGTTACCGGGACAGGCGCCACGAGCAGTACTTC. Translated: CASSYRDRRHEQYF.

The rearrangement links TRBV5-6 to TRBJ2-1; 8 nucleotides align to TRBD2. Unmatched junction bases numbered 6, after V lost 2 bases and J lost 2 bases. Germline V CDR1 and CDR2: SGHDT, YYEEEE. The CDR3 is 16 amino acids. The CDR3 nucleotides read TGTGCCAGCAGCTTATCGCGGGAGGAGACCTACAATGAGCAGTTCTTC. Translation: CASSLSREETYNEQFF.

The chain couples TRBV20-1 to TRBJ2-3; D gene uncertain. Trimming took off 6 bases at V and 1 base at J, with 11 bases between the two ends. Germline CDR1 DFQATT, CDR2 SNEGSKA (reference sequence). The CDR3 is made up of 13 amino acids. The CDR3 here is CSAHPPGTDTQYF. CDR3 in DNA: TGCAGTGCGCATCCCCCCGGCACAGATACGCAGTATTTT.

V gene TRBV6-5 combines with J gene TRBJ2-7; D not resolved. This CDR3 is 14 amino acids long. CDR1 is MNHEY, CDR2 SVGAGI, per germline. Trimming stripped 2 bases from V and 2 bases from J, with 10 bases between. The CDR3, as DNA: TGTGCCAGCAGTTACGAAGGAAGGACCTACGAGCAGTACTTC. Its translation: CASSYEGRTYEQYF.

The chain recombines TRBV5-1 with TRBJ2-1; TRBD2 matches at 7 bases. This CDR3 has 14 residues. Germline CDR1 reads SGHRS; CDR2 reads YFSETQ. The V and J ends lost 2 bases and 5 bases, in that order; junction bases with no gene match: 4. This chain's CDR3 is CASSLYSGHNEQFF. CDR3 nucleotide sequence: TGCGCCAGCAGCTTATATAGCGGGCACAATGAGCAGTTCTTC.

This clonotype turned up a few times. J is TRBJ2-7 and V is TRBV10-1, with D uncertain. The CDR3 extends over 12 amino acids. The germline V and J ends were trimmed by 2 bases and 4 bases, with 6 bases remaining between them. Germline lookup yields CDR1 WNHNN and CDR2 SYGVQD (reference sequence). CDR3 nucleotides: TGCGCCAGCAGTGAGAATCAATACGAGCAGTACTTC. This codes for CASSENQYEQYF.

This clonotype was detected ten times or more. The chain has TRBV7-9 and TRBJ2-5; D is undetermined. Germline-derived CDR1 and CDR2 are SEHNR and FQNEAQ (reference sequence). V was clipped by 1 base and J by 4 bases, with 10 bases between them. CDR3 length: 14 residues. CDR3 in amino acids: CASSLVPQRETQYF. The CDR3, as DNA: TGTGCCAGCAGCTTAGTCCCACAGCGAGAGACCCAGTACTTC.

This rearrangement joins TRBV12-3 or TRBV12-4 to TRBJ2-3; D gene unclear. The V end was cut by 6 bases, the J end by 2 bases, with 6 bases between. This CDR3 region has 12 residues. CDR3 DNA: TGTGCCAGCAGGATTAACACAGATACGCAGTATTTT. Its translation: CASRINTDTQYF.

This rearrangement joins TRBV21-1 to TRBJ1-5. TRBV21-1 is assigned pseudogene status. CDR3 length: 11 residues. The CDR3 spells CASSKAQPQHF. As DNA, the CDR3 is TGTGCCAGCAGCAAAGCTCAGCCCCAGCATTTT.

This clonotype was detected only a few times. CDR3: CASSQAAGAAFF. The CDR3 DNA follows: TGTGCCAGCAGCCAAGCGGCAGGGGCAGCTTTCTTT. The chain uses TRBV4-2 and TRBJ1-1, with D perhaps matching TRBD1 (6 bases). This CDR3 is 12 amino acids long. Trimming removed 1 base from V and 10 bases from J, with 10 bases in between. CDR1 LGHNA and CDR2 YNFKEQ come from the germline V gene.

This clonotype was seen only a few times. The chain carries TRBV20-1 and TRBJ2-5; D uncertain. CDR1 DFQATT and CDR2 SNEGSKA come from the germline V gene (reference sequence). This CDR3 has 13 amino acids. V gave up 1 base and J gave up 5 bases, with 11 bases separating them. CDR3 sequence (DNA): TGCAGTGCTAGAGGGGTTAGATCGGAGACCCAGTACTTC. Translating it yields CSARGVRSETQYF.

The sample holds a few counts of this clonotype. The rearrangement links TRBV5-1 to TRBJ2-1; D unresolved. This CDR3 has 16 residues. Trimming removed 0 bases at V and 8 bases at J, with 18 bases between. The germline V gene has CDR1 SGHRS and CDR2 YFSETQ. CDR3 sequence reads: CASSLGSQSISHEQFF. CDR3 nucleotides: TGCGCCAGCAGCTTGGGTTCGCAGTCCATTAGCCATGAGCAGTTCTTC.

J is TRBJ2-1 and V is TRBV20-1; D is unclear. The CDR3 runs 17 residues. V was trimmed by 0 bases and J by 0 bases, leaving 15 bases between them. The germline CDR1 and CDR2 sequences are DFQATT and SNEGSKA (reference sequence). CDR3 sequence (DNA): TGCAGTGCTAGAGACCCCTCTATGCGGAGCTCCTACAATGAGCAGTTCTTC. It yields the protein CSARDPSMRSSYNEQFF.

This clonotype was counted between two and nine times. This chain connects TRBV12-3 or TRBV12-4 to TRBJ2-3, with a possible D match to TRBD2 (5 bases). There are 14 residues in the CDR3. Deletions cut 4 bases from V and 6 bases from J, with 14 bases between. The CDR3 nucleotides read TGTGCCAGCAGTTATGGTCGGAGGTCGGATACGCAGTATTTT. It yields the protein CASSYGRRSDTQYF.